This T cell receptor beta chain was sequenced during a study of radiotherapy plus CTLA-4 blockade in lung cancer. For the study at large: In about 20% of patients, objective responses were seen; 30% to 35% had disease control.

Comment on this clone: Its antigen is as yet unknown.

Study-level points and caveats: Response was reportedly best predicted by early blood T cell clone dynamics, with interferon-beta. Tumor-derived TCR clones expanded in blood after radiotherapy plus ipilimumab.

Measured with immunoSEQ multiplex PCR; TCRdb has only the in-frame clones, and not every one. The table records about 97,000 clones, 65% to 80% of them present only once. The trim removed 9 bases at V and 4 bases at J, leaving 12 bases unmatched. Germline lookup yields CDR1 SNHLY and CDR2 FYNNEI. This CDR3 region has 15 residues. The gene calls are TRBV2 and TRBJ2-5; 9 bases fit TRBD2. This receptor was taken from a human donor with non-small cell lung cancer who had a partial response to radiotherapy plus ipilimumab. Some clones in this sample may be carry-over from other donors' samples. The source was peripheral blood, collected from a patient treated with radiotherapy plus ipilimumab. CDR3 sequence (DNA): TGTGCCAGTACGTTTGGAGCGGGAGGCGGAGAGACCCAGTACTTC. Translation gives CASTFGAGGGETQYF.